The source of this TCR beta chain is a study of blood T cell repertoires in COVID-19. Study in general: Specimens from acute and convalescent COVID-19 originated in the United States, Italy and Spain.

CDR1 LNHDA and CDR2 SQIVND come from the germline V gene (reference sequence). The CDR3 contains 14 residues. V lost 4 bases and J 4 bases, leaving 13 bases between the germline ends. The protocol was immunoSEQ multiplex PCR, while the TCRdb copy is restricted to in-frame clones and leaves out a portion. The sample shows some 230,000 clones, about 85% of them seen only once. The source is an older woman who had recovered from COVID-19. V is TRBV19 and J is TRBJ1-2, with D possibly being TRBD1 (5 bases). Source material: peripheral blood. CDR3 amino acids: CASSKGDSLYGYTF. CDR3 sequence (DNA): TGTGCCAGTAGTAAAGGTGACAGCCTCTATGGCTACACCTTC.